These T cell receptor beta chains were read from a single sample in a study of OX40 agonist ivuxolimab in advanced cancers. Here immunoSEQ multiplex PCR was the method, and the copy in TCRdb shows in-frame clones only, minus some. The sample records more than 50,000 clones, about 85% being singletons. Sequenced material: CD4+ or CD8+ T cells sorted from blood, taken in a trial of the OX40 agonist ivuxolimab. The receptors were sampled from an adult with an advanced solid tumor such as melanoma, head and neck, liver or kidney cancer. Each CDR3 is given with its conserved first and last residue. D genes are given only for firm matches. Clone size is shown for a subset of rows, as once, few, many or a class of expanded clone.

CDR3 protein,CDR3 DNA,clone size,V gene,D gene,J gene
CASTQGDSGANVLTF,TGCGCCAGCACTCAGGGCGACTCTGGGGCCAACGTCCTGACTTTC,NA,TRBV5-1,NA,TRBJ2-6
CASSLRSDIQYF,TGCGCCAGCAGCTTAAGATCGGACATTCAGTACTTC,few,TRBV5-1,NA,TRBJ2-4
CASSLDEGPYEQYF,TGCGCCAGCAGCTTGGACGAGGGGCCCTACGAGCAGTACTTC,NA,TRBV5-1,NA,TRBJ2-7
CASSPTGVRGYTF,TGTGCCAGCAGCCCGACAGGCGTTCGCGGCTACACCTTC,NA,TRBV6-5,NA,TRBJ1-2
CSVPKLAGTGELFF,TGCAGCGTTCCCAAGCTGGCGGGCACCGGGGAGCTGTTTTTT,NA,TRBV29-1,NA,TRBJ2-2
CAWGRRSSGNTIYF,TGTGCCTGGGGAAGGAGGTCAAGTGGAAACACCATATATTTT,NA,TRBV30,NA,TRBJ1-3
CASSNRMLSNQPQHF,TGTGCCAGCAGTAACAGGATGTTGAGCAATCAGCCCCAGCATTTT,NA,TRBV28,NA,TRBJ1-5
CASSPSDRGTYNEQFF,TGCGCCAGCAGCCCCTCTGACAGGGGGACCTACAATGAGCAGTTCTTC,NA,TRBV5-1,TRBD1,TRBJ2-1
CATSRARLTSGGYTF,TGTGCCACCAGCAGAGCCCGATTGACTAGTGGTGGCTACACCTTC,few,TRBV15,NA,TRBJ1-2
CASSRGSVDTQYF,TGTGCCAGCTCCCGGGGGAGTGTGGATACGCAGTATTTT,NA,TRBV6-4,NA,TRBJ2-3
CAISEELQPQHF,TGTGCCATCAGTGAGGAACTACAGCCCCAGCATTTT,NA,TRBV10-3,NA,TRBJ1-5
CASSPQGGTGELFF,TGTGCCAGCAGCCCCCAGGGAGGCACCGGGGAGCTGTTTTTT,NA,TRBV6-4,NA,TRBJ2-2
CAWSPTGSKNIQYF,TGTGCCTGGAGCCCTACAGGGTCCAAAAACATTCAGTACTTC,NA,TRBV30,NA,TRBJ2-4
CASSSTGSPLYEQYF,TGTGCCAGCAGCTCCACAGGGTCGCCGCTTTACGAGCAGTACTTC,NA,TRBV11-2,NA,TRBJ2-7
CASSEGVKGDTGELFF,TGTGCCAGCAGTGAAGGAGTAAAGGGGGACACCGGGGAGCTGTTTTTT,NA,TRBV25-1,NA,TRBJ2-2
CASRSINTGLYDTQYF,TGCGCCAGCAGAAGCATAAACACAGGGCTTTACGATACGCAGTATTTT,NA,TRBV5-1,NA,TRBJ2-3
CSAPQGQGVTEAFF,TGCAGCGCACCCCAAGGACAGGGGGTAACTGAAGCTTTCTTT,once,TRBV29-1,TRBD1,TRBJ1-1
CASSMTSYYEQYF,TGTGCCAGCAGCATGACTAGCTACTACGAGCAGTACTTC,NA,TRBV7-5,NA,TRBJ2-7
CASREGRSNQPQHF,TGTGCCAGCAGGGAGGGTCGGAGCAATCAGCCCCAGCATTTT,NA,TRBV6-5,NA,TRBJ1-5
CASSIEGYTEAFF,TGTGCCAGTAGTATAGAGGGGTACACTGAAGCTTTCTTT,NA,TRBV19,NA,TRBJ1-1
CASSLTRTNNARSYEQYF,TGTGCCAGCAGCTTAACCCGGACTAACAACGCCCGGTCCTACGAGCAGTACTTC,NA,TRBV11-2,NA,TRBJ2-7
CASSLLAGGMRTDTQYF,TGTGCCAGCTCACTCCTAGCGGGGGGGATGCGAACAGATACGCAGTATTTT,NA,TRBV4-2,TRBD2,TRBJ2-3
CASSLIARDEQFF,TGTGCCAGTAGTCTTATAGCTAGGGATGAGCAGTTCTTC,NA,TRBV19,NA,TRBJ2-1
CASSVDLSGGLGEQYF,TGTGCCAGCAGCGTAGATCTTAGCGGGGGACTAGGGGAGCAGTACTTC,NA,TRBV9,TRBD2,TRBJ2-5
CASSEGTGDGYTF,TGTGCCAGCAGTGAGGGGACAGGGGATGGCTACACCTTC,NA,TRBV6-4,TRBD1,TRBJ1-2
CASIDRGRTDTQYF,TGTGCCAGCATAGACAGGGGGCGAACAGATACGCAGTATTTT,NA,TRBV28,TRBD1,TRBJ2-3
CAAGLAGNTGELFF,TGCGCCGCCGGACTAGCGGGAAACACCGGGGAGCTGTTTTTT,NA,TRBV10-2,TRBD2,TRBJ2-2
CARAGTGFEQYF,TGTGCCAGGGCCGGGACAGGATTCGAGCAGTACTTC,few,TRBV6-4,TRBD1,TRBJ2-7
CASSLGTTNTGELFF,TGTGCCAGCAGCCTCGGGACAACGAACACCGGGGAGCTGTTTTTT,few,TRBV11-3,NA,TRBJ2-2
CASSVDRGRETQYF,TGTGCCAGCAGCGTGGACAGGGGGCGAGAGACCCAGTACTTC,NA,TRBV7-6,TRBD1,TRBJ2-5
CASSPLPQDSGANVLTF,TGTGCCAGCTCGCCATTACCGCAAGACTCTGGGGCCAACGTCCTGACTTTC,NA,TRBV18,NA,TRBJ2-6
CASSLVNVRSTDTQYF,TGTGCCAGCAGCTTAGTGAACGTCCGCAGCACAGATACGCAGTATTTT,once,TRBV7-6,NA,TRBJ2-3